The clone carrying this T cell receptor (beta chain) occurred many times. Antigen specificity is unknown. Naive CD8 T cells were FACS-sorted by CD8+CD4-CCR7+CD45RA+ markers. The sample comes from a study of molecular identifiers for immune sequencing clone quantification. Study at large: Naive CD8 RNA (20,000 or 100,000 cells) was divided into five aliquots, with four sequenced. Findings and limits, study-wide: Clones that had above 20 RNA copies took up over 98% of effector molecules but under 1% in naive cells.

CDR1 and CDR2 (germline): MGHDK, SYGVNS. The CDR3 is 14 amino acids. The V and J ends lost 7 bases and 0 bases respectively, with 13 bases between them. TCRdb used MiXCR to reprocess the PCR reads, holding one entry per CDR3 protein. The sample carries about 510,000 distinct CDR3 sequences, around 23% recorded once. This receptor was identified in a human donor in good health. Some libraries in this study had Jurkat cell RNA spiked in. The V gene is TRBV25-1, the J gene TRBJ2-7, with TRBD2 as a possible D gene (5 bases). The sample taken for sequencing was naive CD8+ T cells from blood, with Jurkat cell RNA spiked in. As for subset: FACS-sorted CD8+CD4-CCR7+CD45RA+ naive T cells. CDR3 amino acids: CASTLSGSSYEQYF. In nucleotides, the CDR3 is TGTGCCAGCACCTTATCTGGGAGCTCCTACGAGCAGTACTTC.